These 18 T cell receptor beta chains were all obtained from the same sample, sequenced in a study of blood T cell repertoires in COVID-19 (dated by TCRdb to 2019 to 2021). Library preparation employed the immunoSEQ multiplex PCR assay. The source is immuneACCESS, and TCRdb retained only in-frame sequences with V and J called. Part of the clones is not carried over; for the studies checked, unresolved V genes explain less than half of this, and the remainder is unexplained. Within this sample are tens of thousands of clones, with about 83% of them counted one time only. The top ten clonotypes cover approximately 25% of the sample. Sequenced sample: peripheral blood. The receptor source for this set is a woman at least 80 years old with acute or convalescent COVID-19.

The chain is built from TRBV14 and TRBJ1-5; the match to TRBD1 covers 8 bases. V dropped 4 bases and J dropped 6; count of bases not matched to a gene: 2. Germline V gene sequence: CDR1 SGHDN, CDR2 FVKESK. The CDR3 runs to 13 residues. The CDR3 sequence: CASSPQGAQPQHF. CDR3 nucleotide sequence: TGTGCCAGCAGCCCGCAGGGGGCTCAGCCCCAGCATTTT.

The CDR3 here is CASSMSGRHSSGNTIYF. In DNA form, the CDR3 reads TGTGCCAGTAGTATGTCCGGTAGACATAGCTCTGGAAACACCATATATTTT. The chain combines TRBV19 with TRBJ1-3, with D uncertain. The CDR3 length is 17 residues. The ends were cut back, 3 bases at V and 0 bases at J, with 15 bases in the middle. Germline-derived CDR1 and CDR2 are LNHDA and SQIVND (reference sequence).

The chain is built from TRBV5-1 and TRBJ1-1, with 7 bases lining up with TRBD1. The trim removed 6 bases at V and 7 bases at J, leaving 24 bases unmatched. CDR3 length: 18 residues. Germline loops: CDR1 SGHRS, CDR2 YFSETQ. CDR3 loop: CASTIGGGGIRTSDEAFF. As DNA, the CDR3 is TGCGCCAGCACCATTGGAGGGGGCGGAATCAGGACATCCGATGAAGCTTTCTTT.

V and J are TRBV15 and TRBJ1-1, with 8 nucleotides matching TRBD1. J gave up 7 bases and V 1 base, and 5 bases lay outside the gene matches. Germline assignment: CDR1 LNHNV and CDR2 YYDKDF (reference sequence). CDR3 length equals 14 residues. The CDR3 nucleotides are TGTGCCACCAGCAGAGGGACAGGGAATAGTGAAGCTTTCTTT. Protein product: CATSRGTGNSEAFF. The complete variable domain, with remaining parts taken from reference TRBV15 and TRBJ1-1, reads DAMVIQNPRYQVTQFGKPVTLSCSQTLNHNVMYWYQQKSSQAPKLLFHYYDKDFNNEADTPDNFQSRRPNTSFCFLDIRSPGLGDTAMYLCATSRGTGNSEAFFGQGTRLTVV.

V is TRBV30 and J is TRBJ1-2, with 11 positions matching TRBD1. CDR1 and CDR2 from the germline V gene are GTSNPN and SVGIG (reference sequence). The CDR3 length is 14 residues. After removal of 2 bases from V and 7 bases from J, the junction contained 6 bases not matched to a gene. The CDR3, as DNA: TGTGCCTGGAGTAAGGGAGGGACAGGGGGTGGCTACACCTTC. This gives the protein CAWSKGGTGGGYTF.

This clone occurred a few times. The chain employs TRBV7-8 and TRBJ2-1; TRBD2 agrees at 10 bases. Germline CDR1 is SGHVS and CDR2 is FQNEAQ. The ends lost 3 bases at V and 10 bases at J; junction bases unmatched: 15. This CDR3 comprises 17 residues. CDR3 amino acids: CASSFPSGSVAYGEQFF. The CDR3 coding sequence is TGTGCCAGCAGCTTTCCTAGCGGGAGTGTAGCTTACGGGGAGCAGTTCTTC.

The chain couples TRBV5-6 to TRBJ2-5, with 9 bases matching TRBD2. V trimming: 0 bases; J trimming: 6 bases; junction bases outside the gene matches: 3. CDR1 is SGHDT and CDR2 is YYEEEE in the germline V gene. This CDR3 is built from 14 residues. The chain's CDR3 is CASSLASGKQTQYF. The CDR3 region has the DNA TGTGCCAGCAGCTTGGCTAGCGGGAAGCAGACCCAGTACTTC.

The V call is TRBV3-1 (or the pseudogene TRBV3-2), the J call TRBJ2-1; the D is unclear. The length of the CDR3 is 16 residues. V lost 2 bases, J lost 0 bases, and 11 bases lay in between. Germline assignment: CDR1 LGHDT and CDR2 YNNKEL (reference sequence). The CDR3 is CASSQKTGNSYNEQFF. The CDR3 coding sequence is TGTGCCAGCAGCCAAAAGACGGGTAACTCCTACAATGAGCAGTTCTTC.

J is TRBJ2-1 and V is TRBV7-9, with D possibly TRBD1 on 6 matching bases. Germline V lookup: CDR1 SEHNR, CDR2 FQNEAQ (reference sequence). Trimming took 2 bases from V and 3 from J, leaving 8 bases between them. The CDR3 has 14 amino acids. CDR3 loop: CASSLTGRYNEQFF. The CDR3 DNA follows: TGTGCCAGCAGCTTAACAGGGCGCTACAATGAGCAGTTCTTC.

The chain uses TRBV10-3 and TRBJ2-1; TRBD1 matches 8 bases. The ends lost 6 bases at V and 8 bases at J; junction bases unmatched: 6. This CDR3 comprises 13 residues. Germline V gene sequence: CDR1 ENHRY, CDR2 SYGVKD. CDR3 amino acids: CAISGQGEDEQFF. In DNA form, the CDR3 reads TGTGCCATCAGCGGACAGGGTGAGGATGAGCAGTTCTTC.

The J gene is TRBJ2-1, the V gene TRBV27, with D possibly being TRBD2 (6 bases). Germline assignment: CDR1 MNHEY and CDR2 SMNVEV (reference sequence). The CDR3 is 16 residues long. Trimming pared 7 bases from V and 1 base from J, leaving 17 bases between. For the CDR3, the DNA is TGTGCCAGCACACCTTCCGGACTATTTTCCTACAATGAGCAGTTCTTC. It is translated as CASTPSGLFSYNEQFF.

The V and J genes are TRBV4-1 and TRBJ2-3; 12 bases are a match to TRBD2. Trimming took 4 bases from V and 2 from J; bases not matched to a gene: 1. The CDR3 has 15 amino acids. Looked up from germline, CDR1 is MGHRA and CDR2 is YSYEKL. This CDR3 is CASSRLAGATDTQYF. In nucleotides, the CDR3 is TGCGCCAGCAGCCGACTAGCGGGAGCCACAGATACGCAGTATTTT.

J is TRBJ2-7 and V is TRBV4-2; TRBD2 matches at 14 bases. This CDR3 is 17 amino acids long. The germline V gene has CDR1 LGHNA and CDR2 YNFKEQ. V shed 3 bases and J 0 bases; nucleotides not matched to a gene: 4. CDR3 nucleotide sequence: TGTGCCAGCAGCCAGGGCGGGACTAGCGGGAGCTCCTACGAGCAGTACGTC. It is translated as CASSQGGTSGSSYEQYV.

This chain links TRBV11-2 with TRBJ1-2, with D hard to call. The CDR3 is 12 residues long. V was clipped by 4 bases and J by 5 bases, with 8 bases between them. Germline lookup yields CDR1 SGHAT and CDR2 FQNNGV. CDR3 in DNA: TGTGCCAGCAGCTCGACACCTTATGGCTACACCTTC. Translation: CASSSTPYGYTF.

In DNA, the CDR3 is TGTGCCAGCAGTGGACTTGGACAGTCCGAAGCTTTCTTT. It codes for CASSGLGQSEAFF. The chain recombines TRBV25-1 with TRBJ1-1; weak D call: TRBD1 (6 bases). The V and J ends lost 4 bases and 8 bases respectively, with 14 bases between them. Per germline, CDR1 MGHDK and CDR2 SYGVNS. There are 13 residues in the CDR3. The variable domain in full, completed from reference TRBV25-1 and TRBJ1-1, reads EADIYQTPRYLVIGTGKKITLECSQTMGHDKMYWYQQDPGMELHLIHYSYGVNSTEKGDLSSESTVSRIRTEHFPLTLESARPSHTSQYLCASSGLGQSEAFFGQGTRLTVV.

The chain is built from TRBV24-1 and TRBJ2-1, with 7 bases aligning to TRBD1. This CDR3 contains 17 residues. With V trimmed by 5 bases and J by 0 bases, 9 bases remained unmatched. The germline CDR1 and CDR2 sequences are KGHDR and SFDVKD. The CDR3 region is CATSASPGQSSYNEQFF. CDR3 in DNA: TGTGCCACCAGTGCCTCGCCGGGACAGAGCTCCTACAATGAGCAGTTCTTC.

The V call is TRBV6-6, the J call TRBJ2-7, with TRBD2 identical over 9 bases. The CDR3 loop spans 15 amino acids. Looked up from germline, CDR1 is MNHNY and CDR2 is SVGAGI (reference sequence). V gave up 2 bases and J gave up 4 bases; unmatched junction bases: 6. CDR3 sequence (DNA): TGTGCCAGCAGTTACCCGCCAAGCGGGGGGTACGAGCAGTACTTC. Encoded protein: CASSYPPSGGYEQYF.

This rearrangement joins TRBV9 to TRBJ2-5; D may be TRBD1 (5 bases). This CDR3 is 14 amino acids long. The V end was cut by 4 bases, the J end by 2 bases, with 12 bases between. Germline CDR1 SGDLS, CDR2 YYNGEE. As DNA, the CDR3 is TGTGCCAGCAGCAAGAGACAGAGTCAAGAGACCCAGTACTTC. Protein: CASSKRQSQETQYF.